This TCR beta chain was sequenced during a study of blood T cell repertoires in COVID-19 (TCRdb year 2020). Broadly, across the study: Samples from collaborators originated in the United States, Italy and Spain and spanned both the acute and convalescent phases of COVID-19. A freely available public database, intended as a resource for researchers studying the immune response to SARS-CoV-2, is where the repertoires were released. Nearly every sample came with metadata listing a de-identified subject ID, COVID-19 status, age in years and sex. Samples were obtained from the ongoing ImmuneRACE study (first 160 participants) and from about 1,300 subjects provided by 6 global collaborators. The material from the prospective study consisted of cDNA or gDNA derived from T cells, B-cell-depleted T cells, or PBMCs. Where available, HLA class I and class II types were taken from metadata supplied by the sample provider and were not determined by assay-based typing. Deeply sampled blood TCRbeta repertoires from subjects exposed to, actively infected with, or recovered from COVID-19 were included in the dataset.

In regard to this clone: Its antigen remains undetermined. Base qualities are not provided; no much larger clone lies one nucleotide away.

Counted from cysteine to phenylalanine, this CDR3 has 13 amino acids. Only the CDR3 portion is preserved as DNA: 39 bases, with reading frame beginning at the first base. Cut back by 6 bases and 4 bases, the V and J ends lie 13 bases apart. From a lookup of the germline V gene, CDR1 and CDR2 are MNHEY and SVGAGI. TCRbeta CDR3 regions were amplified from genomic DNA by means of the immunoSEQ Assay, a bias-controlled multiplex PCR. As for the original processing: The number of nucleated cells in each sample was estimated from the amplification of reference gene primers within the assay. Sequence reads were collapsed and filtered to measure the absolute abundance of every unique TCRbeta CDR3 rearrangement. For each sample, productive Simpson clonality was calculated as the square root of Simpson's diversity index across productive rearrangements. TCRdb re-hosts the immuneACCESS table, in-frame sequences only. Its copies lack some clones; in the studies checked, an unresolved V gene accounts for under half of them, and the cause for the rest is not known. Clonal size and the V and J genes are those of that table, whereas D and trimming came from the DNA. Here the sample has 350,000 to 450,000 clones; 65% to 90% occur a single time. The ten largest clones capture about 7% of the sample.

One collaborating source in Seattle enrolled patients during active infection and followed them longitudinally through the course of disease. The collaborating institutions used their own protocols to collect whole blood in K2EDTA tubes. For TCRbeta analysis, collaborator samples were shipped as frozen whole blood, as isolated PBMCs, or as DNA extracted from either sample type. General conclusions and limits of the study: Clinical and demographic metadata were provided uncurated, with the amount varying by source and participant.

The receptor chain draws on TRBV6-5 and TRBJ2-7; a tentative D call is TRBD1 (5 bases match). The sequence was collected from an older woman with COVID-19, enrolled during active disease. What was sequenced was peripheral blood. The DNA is TGTGCCAGCAGGAGCCCAGGGTATTACGAGCAGTACTTC. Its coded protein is CASRSPGYYEQYF.